This T cell receptor (beta chain) derives from a study of T cells after yellow fever vaccination. Remarks on this clonotype: Its specificity is not known.

Study conclusions and caveats: At around 95% for CD4 and 70% to 90% for CD8, most primary-vaccination clones showed up again after the booster.

CDR1 is MDHEN, CDR2 SYDVKM, per germline. The CDR3 covers 15 residues. Trimming cost V 7 bases and J 2 bases, with 15 bases left between them. TCRdb called the 5' RACE reads again in MiXCR, with one record for every CDR3 protein. The sample lists under 700,000 distinct CDR3 sequences, around 16% seen once, with 17% in the top ten. This sequence was found in a man in his late teens or twenties who received the YFV17D yellow fever vaccine. The chain links TRBV28 to TRBJ1-5; D is ambiguous. The sample here was PBMCs, taken about 5 days after the first yellow fever vaccination. The chain's CDR3 is CASTSGMEGNQPQHF. DNA of the CDR3: TGTGCCAGCACCTCGGGAATGGAGGGCAATCAGCCCCAGCATTTT. The full variable domain, completed using reference TRBV28 and TRBJ1-5, is DVKVTQSSRYLVKRTGEKVFLECVQDMDHENMFWYRQDPGLGLRLIYFSYDVKMKEKGDIPEGYSVSREKKERFSLILESASTNQTSMYLCASTSGMEGNQPQHFGDGTRLSIL.